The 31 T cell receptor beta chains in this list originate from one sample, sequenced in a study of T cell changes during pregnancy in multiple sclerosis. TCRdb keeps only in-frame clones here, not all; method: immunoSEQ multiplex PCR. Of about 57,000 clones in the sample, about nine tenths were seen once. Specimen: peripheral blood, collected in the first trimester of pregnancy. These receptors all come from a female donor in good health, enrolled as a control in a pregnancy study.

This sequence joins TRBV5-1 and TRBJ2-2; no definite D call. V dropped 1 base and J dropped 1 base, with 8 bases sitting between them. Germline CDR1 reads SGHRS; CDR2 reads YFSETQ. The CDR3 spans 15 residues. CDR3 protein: CASSLYTVNTGELFF. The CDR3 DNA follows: TGCGCCAGCAGCTTGTATACAGTGAACACCGGGGAGCTGTTTTTT.

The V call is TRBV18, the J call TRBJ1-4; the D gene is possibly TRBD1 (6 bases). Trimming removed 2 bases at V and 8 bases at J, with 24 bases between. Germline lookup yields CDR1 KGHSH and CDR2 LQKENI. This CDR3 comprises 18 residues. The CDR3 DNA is TGTGCCAGCTCACCAGGGCCCCGAGGTGGCCCCAGGGGCGAAAAACTGTTTTTT. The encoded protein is CASSPGPRGGPRGEKLFF.

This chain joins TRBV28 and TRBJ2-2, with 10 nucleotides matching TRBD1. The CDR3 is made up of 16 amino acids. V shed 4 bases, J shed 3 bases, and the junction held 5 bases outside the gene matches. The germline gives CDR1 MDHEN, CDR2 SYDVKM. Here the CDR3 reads CASSSQDRGDTGELFF. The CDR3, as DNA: TGTGCCAGCAGTTCCCAGGACAGGGGGGACACCGGGGAGCTGTTTTTT.

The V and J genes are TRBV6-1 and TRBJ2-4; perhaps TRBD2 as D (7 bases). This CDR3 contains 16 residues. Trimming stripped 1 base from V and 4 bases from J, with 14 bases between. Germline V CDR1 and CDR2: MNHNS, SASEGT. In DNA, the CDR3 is TGTGCCAGCAGTGAAGAGGGGGGCGGGGGTAAAAACATTCAGTACTTC. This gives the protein CASSEEGGGGKNIQYF.

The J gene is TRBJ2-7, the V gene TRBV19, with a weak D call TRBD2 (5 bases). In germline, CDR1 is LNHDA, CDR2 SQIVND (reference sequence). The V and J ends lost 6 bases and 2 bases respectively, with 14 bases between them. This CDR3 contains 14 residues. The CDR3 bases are TGTGCCAGTAGCCTATCGGACGGGGCCTACGAGCAGTACTTC. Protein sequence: CASSLSDGAYEQYF. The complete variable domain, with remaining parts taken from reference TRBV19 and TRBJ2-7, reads DGGITQSPKYLFRKEGQNVTLSCEQNLNHDAMYWYRQDPGQGLRLIYYSQIVNDFQKGDIAEGYSVSREKKESFPLTVTSAQKNPTAFYLCASSLSDGAYEQYFGPGTRLTVT.

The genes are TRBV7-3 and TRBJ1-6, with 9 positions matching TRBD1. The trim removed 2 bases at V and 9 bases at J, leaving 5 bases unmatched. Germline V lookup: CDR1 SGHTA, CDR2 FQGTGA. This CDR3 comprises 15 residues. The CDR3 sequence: CASSLGQTGGSPLHF. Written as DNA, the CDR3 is TGTGCCAGCAGCTTAGGTCAGACAGGGGGTTCACCCCTCCACTTT.

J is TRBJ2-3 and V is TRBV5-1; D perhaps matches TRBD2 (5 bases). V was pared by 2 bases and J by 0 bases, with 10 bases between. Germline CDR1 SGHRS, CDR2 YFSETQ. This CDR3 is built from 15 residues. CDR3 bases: TGCGCCAGCAGCTTAGGACTGACTAGCACAGATACGCAGTATTTT. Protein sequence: CASSLGLTSTDTQYF.

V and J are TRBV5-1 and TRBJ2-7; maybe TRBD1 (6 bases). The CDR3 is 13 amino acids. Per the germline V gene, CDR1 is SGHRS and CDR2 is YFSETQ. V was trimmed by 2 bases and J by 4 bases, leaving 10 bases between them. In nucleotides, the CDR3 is TGCGCCAGCAGCTTTGGACAGACGTACGAGCAGTACTTC. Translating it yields CASSFGQTYEQYF.

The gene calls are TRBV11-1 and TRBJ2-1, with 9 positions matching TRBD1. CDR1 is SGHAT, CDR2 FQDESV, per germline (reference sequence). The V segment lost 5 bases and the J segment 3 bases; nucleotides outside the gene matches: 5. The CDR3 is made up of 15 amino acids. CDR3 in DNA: TGTGCCAGCAGCGCAGGGACAGGGAGCTACAATGAGCAGTTCTTC. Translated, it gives CASSAGTGSYNEQFF.

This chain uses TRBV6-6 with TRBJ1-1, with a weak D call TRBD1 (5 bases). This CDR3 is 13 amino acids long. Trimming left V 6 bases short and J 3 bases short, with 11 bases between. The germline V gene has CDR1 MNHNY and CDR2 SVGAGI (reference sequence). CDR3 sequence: CASSQTVDTEAFF. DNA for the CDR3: TGTGCCAGCAGCCAGACAGTGGACACTGAAGCTTTCTTT.

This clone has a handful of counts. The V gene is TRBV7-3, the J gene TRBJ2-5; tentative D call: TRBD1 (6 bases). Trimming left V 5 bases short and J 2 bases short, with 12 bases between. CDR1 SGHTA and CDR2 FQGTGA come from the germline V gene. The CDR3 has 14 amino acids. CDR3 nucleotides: TGTGCCAGCAGCCTAGGGACAAATCAAGAGACCCAGTACTTC. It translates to CASSLGTNQETQYF.

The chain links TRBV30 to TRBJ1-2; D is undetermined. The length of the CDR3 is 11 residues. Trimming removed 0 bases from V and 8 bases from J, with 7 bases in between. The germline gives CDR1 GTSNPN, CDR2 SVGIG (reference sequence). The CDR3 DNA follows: TGTGCCTGGAGTGTATTGAGGGGCTACACCTTC. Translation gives CAWSVLRGYTF.

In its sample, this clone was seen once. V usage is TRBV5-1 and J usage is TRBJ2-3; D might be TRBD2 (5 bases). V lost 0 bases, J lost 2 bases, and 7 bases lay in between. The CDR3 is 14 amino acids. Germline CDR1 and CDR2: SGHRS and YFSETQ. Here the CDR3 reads CASSLAGVTDTQYF. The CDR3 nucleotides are TGCGCCAGCAGCTTGGCCGGGGTCACAGATACGCAGTATTTT.

The CDR3 DNA sequence: TGTGCCAGCAGCGAGGGACAGGGGACGAAGACCCAGTACTTC. Its translation: CASSEGQGTKTQYF. This rearrangement joins TRBV6-4 to TRBJ2-5, with 10 positions matching TRBD1. The trim removed 6 bases at V and 6 bases at J, leaving 7 bases unmatched. The CDR3 has 14 amino acids. CDR1 and CDR2 (germline): MRHNA, SNTAGT.

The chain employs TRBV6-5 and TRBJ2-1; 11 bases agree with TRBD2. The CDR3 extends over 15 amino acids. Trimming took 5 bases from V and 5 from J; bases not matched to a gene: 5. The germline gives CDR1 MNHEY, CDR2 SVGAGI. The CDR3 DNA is TGTGCCAGCAGTCCCGGGACTAGCGGTAACAATGAGCAGTTCTTC. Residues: CASSPGTSGNNEQFF.

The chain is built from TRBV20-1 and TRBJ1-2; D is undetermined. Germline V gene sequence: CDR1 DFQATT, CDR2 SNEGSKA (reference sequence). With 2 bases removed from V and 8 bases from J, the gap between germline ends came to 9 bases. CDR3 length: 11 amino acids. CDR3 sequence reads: CSARTTWGYTF. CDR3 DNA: TGCAGTGCTAGAACAACCTGGGGCTACACCTTC.

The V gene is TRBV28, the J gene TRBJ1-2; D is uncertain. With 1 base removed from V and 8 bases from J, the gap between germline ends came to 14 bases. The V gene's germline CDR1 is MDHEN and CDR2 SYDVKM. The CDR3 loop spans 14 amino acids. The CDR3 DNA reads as TGTGCCAGCAGTTTATCGGACTCCAACCGGGGCTACACCTTC. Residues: CASSLSDSNRGYTF.

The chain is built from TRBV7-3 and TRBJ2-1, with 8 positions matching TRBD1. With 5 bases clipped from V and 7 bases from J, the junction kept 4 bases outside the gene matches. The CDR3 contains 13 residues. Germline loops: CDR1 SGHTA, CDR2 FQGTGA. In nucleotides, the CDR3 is TGTGCCAGCAGCACGGGACAGGAGAATGAGCAGTTCTTC. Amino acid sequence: CASSTGQENEQFF.

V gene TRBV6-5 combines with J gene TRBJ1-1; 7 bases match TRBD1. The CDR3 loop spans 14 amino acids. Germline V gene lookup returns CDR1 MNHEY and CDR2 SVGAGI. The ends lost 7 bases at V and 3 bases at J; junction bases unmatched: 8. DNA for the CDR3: TGTGCCAGCATTCGTAGGGGGCGGGACACTGAAGCTTTCTTT. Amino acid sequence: CASIRRGRDTEAFF.

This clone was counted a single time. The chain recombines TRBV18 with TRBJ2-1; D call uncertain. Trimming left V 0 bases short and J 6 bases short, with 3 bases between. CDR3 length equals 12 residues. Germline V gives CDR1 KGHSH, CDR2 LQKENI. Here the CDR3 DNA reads TGTGCCAGCTCACCACCTCTCAATGAGCAGTTCTTC. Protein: CASSPPLNEQFF.

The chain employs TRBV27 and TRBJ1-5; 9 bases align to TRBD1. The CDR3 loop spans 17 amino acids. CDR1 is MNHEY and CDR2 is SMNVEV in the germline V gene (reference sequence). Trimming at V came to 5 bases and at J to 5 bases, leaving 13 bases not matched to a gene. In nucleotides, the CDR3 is TGTGCCAGCAGTACTGGACACGTCGGGACAGGGTATCAGCCCCAGCATTTT. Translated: CASSTGHVGTGYQPQHF.

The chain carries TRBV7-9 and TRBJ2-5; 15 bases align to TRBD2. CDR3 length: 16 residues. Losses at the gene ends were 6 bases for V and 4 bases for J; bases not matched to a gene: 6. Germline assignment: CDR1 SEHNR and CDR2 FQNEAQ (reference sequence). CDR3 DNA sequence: TGTGCCAGCAGTCCGGGACTAGCGGGAGGAGGAGAGACCCAGTACTTC. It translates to CASSPGLAGGGETQYF.

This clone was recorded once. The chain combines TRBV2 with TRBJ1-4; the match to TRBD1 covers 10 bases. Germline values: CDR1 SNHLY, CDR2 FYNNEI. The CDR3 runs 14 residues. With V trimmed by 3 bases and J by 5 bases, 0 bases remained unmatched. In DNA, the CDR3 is TGTGCCAGCAGTGAGGGACAGGGGAATGAAAAACTGTTTTTT. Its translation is CASSEGQGNEKLFF.

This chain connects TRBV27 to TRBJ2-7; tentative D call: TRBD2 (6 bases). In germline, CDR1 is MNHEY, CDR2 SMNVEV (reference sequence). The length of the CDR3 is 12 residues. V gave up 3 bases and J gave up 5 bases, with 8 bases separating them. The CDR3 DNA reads TGTGCCAGCAGTTTTACGGGGGACGAGCAGTACTTC. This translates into CASSFTGDEQYF.

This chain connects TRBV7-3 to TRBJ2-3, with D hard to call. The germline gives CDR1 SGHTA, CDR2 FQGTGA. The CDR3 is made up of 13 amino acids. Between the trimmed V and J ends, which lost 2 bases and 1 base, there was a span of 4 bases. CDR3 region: CASSLGRTDTQYF. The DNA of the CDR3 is TGTGCCAGCAGCTTAGGGCGCACAGATACGCAGTATTTT.

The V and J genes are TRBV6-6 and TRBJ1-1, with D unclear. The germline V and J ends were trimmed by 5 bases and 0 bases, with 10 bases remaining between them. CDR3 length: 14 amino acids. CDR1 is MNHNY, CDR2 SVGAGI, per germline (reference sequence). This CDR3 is CASSATEMNTEAFF. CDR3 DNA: TGTGCCAGCAGTGCCACAGAGATGAACACTGAAGCTTTCTTT.

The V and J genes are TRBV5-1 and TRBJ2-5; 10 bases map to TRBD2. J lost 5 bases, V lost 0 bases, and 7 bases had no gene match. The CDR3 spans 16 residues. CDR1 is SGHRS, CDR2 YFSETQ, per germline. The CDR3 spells CASSLVSSGGSETQYF. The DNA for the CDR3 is TGCGCCAGCAGCTTGGTCAGTAGCGGGGGGTCGGAGACCCAGTACTTC.

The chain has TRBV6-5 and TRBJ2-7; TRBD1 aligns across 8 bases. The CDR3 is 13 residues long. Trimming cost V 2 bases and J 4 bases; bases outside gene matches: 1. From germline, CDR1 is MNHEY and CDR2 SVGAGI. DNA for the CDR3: TGTGCCAGCAGTTACGACAGGGGATACGAGCAGTACTTC. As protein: CASSYDRGYEQYF.

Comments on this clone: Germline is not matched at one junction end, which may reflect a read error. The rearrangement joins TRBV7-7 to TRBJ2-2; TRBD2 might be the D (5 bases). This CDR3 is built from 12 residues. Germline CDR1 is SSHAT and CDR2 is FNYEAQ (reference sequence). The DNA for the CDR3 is TGTGCTAGCAGGACTTTAACCGGGGAGCTGTTTTTT. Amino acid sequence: CASRTLTGELFF.

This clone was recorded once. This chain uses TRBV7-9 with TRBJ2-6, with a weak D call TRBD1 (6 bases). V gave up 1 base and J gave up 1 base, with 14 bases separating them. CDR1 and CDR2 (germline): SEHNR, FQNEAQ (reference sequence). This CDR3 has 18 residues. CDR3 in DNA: TGTGCCAGCAGCTTAGTCGCAGGGGTGCTTTCTGGGGCCAACGTCCTGACTTTC. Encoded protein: CASSLVAGVLSGANVLTF.

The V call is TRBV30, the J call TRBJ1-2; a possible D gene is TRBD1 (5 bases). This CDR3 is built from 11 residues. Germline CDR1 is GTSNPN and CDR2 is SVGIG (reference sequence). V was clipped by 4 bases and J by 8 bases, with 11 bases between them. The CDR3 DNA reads TGTGCCTGGACTGTTCAGGGCGGCTACACCTTC. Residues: CAWTVQGGYTF.